A single sample is the source of the 30 T cell receptor beta chains below, sequenced in a study of control samples from healthy donors and cancer patients. Profiled with immunoSEQ multiplex PCR; TCRdb holds only in-frame clones, not every one. The top ten clones hold around 6.2% of a sample with about 150,000 clones, roughly 94% of them seen once. Source material: blood. The receptors stem from a middle-aged man in good health.

This sequence joins TRBV7-2 and TRBJ2-5; no clear D. CDR1 is SGHTA and CDR2 is FQGNSA in the germline V gene. V lost 1 base, J lost 7 bases, and 13 bases lay in between. The CDR3 contains 14 residues. CDR3 DNA: TGTGCCAGCAGCTTAGTGGGGAATACCGGGACCCAGTACTTC. Its protein is CASSLVGNTGTQYF.

The chain has TRBV30 and TRBJ1-1; D not resolved. Trimming removed 0 bases at V and 1 base at J, with 6 bases between. The germline gives CDR1 GTSNPN, CDR2 SVGIG (reference sequence). CDR3 length: 13 residues. This CDR3 is CAWSVLGNTEAFF. As DNA, the CDR3 is TGTGCCTGGAGTGTACTTGGGAACACTGAAGCTTTCTTT.

The V and J genes are TRBV28 and TRBJ1-2, with 7 bases matching TRBD1. The CDR3 consists of 15 residues. With 6 bases clipped from V and 2 bases from J, the junction kept 9 bases outside the gene matches. Per germline, CDR1 MDHEN and CDR2 SYDVKM. CDR3 protein: CASRFLQGSNYGYTF. For the CDR3, the DNA is TGTGCCAGCAGGTTTCTACAGGGGTCCAACTATGGCTACACCTTC.

The V and J genes are TRBV7-6 and TRBJ2-2, with 8 bases that match TRBD2. The CDR3 totals 16 residues. From germline, CDR1 is SGHVS and CDR2 FNYEAQ. V lost 1 base, J lost 6 bases, and 7 bases stayed unmatched. Written as DNA, the CDR3 is TGTGCCAGCAGCTTAGAGAACGGGGGGGCCCCCGGGGAGCTGTTTTTT. It encodes CASSLENGGAPGELFF. Based on the CDR3 plus reference TRBV7-6 and TRBJ2-2, the full variable domain is GAGVSQSPRYKVTKRGQDVALRCDPISGHVSLYWYRQALGQGPEFLTYFNYEAQQDKSGLPNDRFSAERPEGSISTLTIQRTEQRDSAMYRCASSLENGGAPGELFFGEGSRLTVL.

The chain is built from TRBV5-1 and TRBJ1-1, with TRBD1 matching 8 bases. Trimming at V came to 5 bases and at J to 3 bases, leaving 3 bases not matched to a gene. The germline V gene has CDR1 SGHRS and CDR2 YFSETQ. This CDR3 comprises 13 residues. The CDR3 loop is CASRKDRDTEAFF. The CDR3 DNA reads as TGCGCCAGCAGAAAGGACAGGGACACTGAAGCTTTCTTT.

About this clone itself: In the same sample, other DNA sequences code for this CDR3. The J gene is TRBJ1-1, the V gene TRBV28; D is ambiguous. There are 13 residues in the CDR3. The germline V and J ends were trimmed by 5 bases and 0 bases, with 7 bases remaining between them. The V gene's germline CDR1 is MDHEN and CDR2 SYDVKM. CDR3 in amino acids: CASSLPMNTEAFF. The CDR3 coding sequence is TGTGCCAGCAGTCTCCCGATGAACACTGAAGCTTTCTTT. Full variable domain (outside the CDR3, taken from reference TRBV28 and TRBJ1-1): DVKVTQSSRYLVKRTGEKVFLECVQDMDHENMFWYRQDPGLGLRLIYFSYDVKMKEKGDIPEGYSVSREKKERFSLILESASTNQTSMYLCASSLPMNTEAFFGQGTRLTVV.

The CDR3 nucleotides are TGTGCCACCAGTGTACGGGGGGGGAACACCGGGGAGCTGTTTTTT. It specifies CATSVRGGNTGELFF. The chain has TRBV24-1 and TRBJ2-2; TRBD2 agrees at 8 bases. The CDR3 runs 15 residues. The germline V gene encodes CDR1 KGHDR and CDR2 SFDVKD. The ends lost 5 bases at V and 1 base at J; junction bases unmatched: 2.

This chain connects TRBV11-2 to TRBJ1-5, with 7 bases aligning to TRBD1. Germline CDR1 is SGHAT and CDR2 is FQNNGV. V lost 1 base and J lost 1; bases outside the gene matches: 4. The CDR3 runs to 16 residues. This CDR3 is CASSLGTGESNQPQHF. The CDR3, as DNA: TGTGCCAGCAGCTTAGGCACAGGGGAGAGCAATCAGCCCCAGCATTTT. Filled out from reference TRBV11-2 and TRBJ1-5, the complete variable domain reads EAGVAQSPRYKIIEKRQSVAFWCNPISGHATLYWYQQILGQGPKLLIQFQNNGVVDDSQLPKDRFSAERLKGVDSTLKIQPAKLEDSAVYLCASSLGTGESNQPQHFGDGTRLSIL.

The DNA of the CDR3 is TGTGCCAGCAGCGGACAGGGGGGAAACTATGGCTACACCTTC. Protein sequence: CASSGQGGNYGYTF. The V and J genes are TRBV9 and TRBJ1-2; 9 bases match TRBD1. This CDR3 contains 14 residues. The germline CDR1 and CDR2 sequences are SGDLS and YYNGEE. V was clipped by 3 bases and J by 2 bases; unmatched bases: 2.

The chain links TRBV29-1 to TRBJ2-1; tentatively, D is TRBD1 (7 bases). CDR1 and CDR2 (germline): SQVTM, ANQGSEA. V gave up 7 bases and J gave up 4 bases, with 17 bases separating them. This CDR3 region has 14 residues. The CDR3 DNA is TGCAGCGCCCGGGACTCAGGGGGGTACAATGAGCAGTTCTTC. It codes for CSARDSGGYNEQFF.

The chain carries TRBV6-5 and TRBJ2-7; D is tentatively TRBD1 or TRBD2 (5 bases each). This CDR3 has 15 residues. Germline V CDR1 and CDR2: MNHEY, SVGAGI. V was clipped by 2 bases and J by 7 bases, with 18 bases between them. The CDR3 nucleotides are TGTGCCAGCAGTTACCAGGGACCCCCAGAATGGGAGCAGTACTTC. This translates into CASSYQGPPEWEQYF.

This chain links TRBV6-6 with TRBJ1-1; D call uncertain. Germline V gene data show CDR1 as MNHNY and CDR2 as SVGAGI (reference sequence). The V end was cut by 7 bases, the J end by 3 bases, with 15 bases between. There are 14 residues in the CDR3. As DNA, the CDR3 is TGTGCCAGCAAACAGACCCGGGCGGACACTGAAGCTTTCTTT. Translated, it gives CASKQTRADTEAFF.

V and J are TRBV12-3 or TRBV12-4 and TRBJ1-2; D gene unclear. This CDR3 contains 11 residues. V was shortened by 4 bases and J by 4 bases, with 4 bases between the two germline ends. CDR3 sequence reads: CASSYLYGYTF. The CDR3 bases are TGTGCCAGCAGTTACCTCTATGGCTACACCTTC.

CDR3 nucleotides: TGCGCCAGCAGCCCTAGGGAGGGGGCTGGGCAGCCCCAGCATTTT. Translated: CASSPREGAGQPQHF. The chain recombines TRBV4-1 with TRBJ1-5; 7 bases fit TRBD1. Germline CDR1 is MGHRA and CDR2 is YSYEKL. V trimming: 4 bases; J trimming: 7 bases; junction bases outside the gene matches: 10. The CDR3 is 15 amino acids.

The chain recombines TRBV18 with TRBJ1-3; D not resolved. With 2 bases removed from V and 6 bases from J, the gap between germline ends came to 17 bases. CDR1 and CDR2 from the germline V gene are KGHSH and LQKENI. This CDR3 has 16 amino acids. CDR3 residues: CASSPRGDSPQNTIYF. In DNA form, the CDR3 reads TGTGCCAGCTCACCAAGAGGTGACTCTCCGCAAAACACCATATATTTT.

The rearrangement uses TRBV9 and TRBJ1-2; 7 bases fit TRBD1. This CDR3 has 16 residues. With V trimmed by 3 bases and J by 5 bases, 13 bases remained unmatched. The germline CDR1 and CDR2 sequences are SGDLS and YYNGEE. This CDR3 is CASSAQYEQGIYGYTF. The CDR3 DNA reads TGTGCCAGCAGCGCCCAGTACGAACAGGGGATTTATGGCTACACCTTC. Full variable domain (rest looked up from reference TRBV9 and TRBJ1-2): DSGVTQTPKHLITATGQRVTLRCSPRSGDLSVYWYQQSLDQGLQFLIQYYNGEERAKGNILERFSAQQFPDLHSELNLSSLELGDSALYFCASSAQYEQGIYGYTFGSGTRLTVV.

J is TRBJ2-7 and V is TRBV6-6, with 9 nucleotides matching TRBD1. Germline CDR1 MNHNY, CDR2 SVGAGI (reference sequence). V lost 5 bases to trimming and J lost 2 bases; unmatched junction nucleotides: 7. The CDR3 contains 15 residues. The DNA of the CDR3 is TGTGCCAGCAGTCCCGGGACAGGGTTTACCTACGAGCAGTACTTC. This translates into CASSPGTGFTYEQYF.

The J gene is TRBJ1-2, the V gene TRBV5-6; TRBD1 might be the D (5 bases). V lost 4 bases and J 5 bases, leaving 18 bases between the germline ends. In germline, CDR1 is SGHDT, CDR2 YYEEEE. This CDR3 is built from 15 residues. In DNA, the CDR3 is TGTGCCAGCAGCCCCCAGGGCCTCGGGGGGTATGGCTACACCTTC. As protein: CASSPQGLGGYGYTF.

The CDR3 bases are TGTGCCAGCAGAAATGACAGGGGGTGGGCCGGGGAGCTGTTTTTT. It codes for CASRNDRGWAGELFF. The rearrangement links TRBV6-5 to TRBJ2-2, with 9 bases aligning to TRBD1. CDR1 and CDR2 from the germline V gene are MNHEY and SVGAGI. J gave up 6 bases and V 6 bases, and 8 bases lay outside the gene matches. The CDR3 sequence is 15 residues long.

V and J are TRBV5-5 and TRBJ1-5; maybe TRBD1 (5 bases). Germline assignment: CDR1 SGHKS and CDR2 YYEKEE (reference sequence). This CDR3 spans 14 amino acids. The V end lost 4 bases, the J end lost 7 bases, and 15 bases lay between the germline ends. In DNA, the CDR3 is TGTGCCAGCAGCCCCGGGGGGGTAGAACAGCCCCAGCATTTT. Its translation: CASSPGGVEQPQHF.

The count of this clone is one. The V call is TRBV28, the J call TRBJ2-2, with D perhaps matching TRBD1 or TRBD2 (6 bases each). V was shortened by 3 bases and J by 4 bases, with 15 bases between the two germline ends. This CDR3 contains 16 residues. Germline V gene sequence: CDR1 MDHEN, CDR2 SYDVKM. CDR3 bases: TGTGCCAGCAGTTTTTCTCAGGGGAGGATCACCGGGGAGCTGTTTTTT. It specifies CASSFSQGRITGELFF.

The J gene is TRBJ1-4, the V gene TRBV12-2. TRBV12-2 is a pseudogene segment. The CDR3 contains 13 residues. The CDR3: CASPRGANEKLFF. CDR3 in DNA: TGTGCAAGTCCCCGAGGCGCCAATGAAAAACTGTTTTTT.

The CDR3: CASSFPRHTNYGYTF. Written as DNA, the CDR3 is TGTGCCAGCAGCTTCCCTCGACACACTAACTATGGCTACACCTTC. This chain joins TRBV11-3 and TRBJ1-2; no definite D call. V lost 3 bases to trimming and J lost 0 bases, with 11 bases between them. Germline assignment: CDR1 SGHNT and CDR2 YENEEA. This CDR3 has 15 residues.

The gene calls are TRBV18 and TRBJ1-2, with D hard to call. This CDR3 is 14 amino acids long. The germline CDR1 and CDR2 sequences are KGHSH and LQKENI. The V and J ends lost 4 bases and 4 bases respectively, with 13 bases between them. CDR3: CASSLSRESYGYTF. CDR3 nucleotides: TGTGCCAGCTCACTCTCCCGGGAAAGCTATGGCTACACCTTC.

This chain links TRBV7-9 with TRBJ2-1, with TRBD1 matching 10 bases. Trimming cost V 5 bases and J 5 bases; bases outside gene matches: 15. The CDR3 covers 18 residues. The germline V gene encodes CDR1 SEHNR and CDR2 FQNEAQ (reference sequence). The chain's CDR3 is CASSLRDRGPTTDNEQFF. CDR3 bases: TGTGCCAGCAGCCTCCGGGACAGGGGACCTACAACCGACAATGAGCAGTTCTTC.

The V call is TRBV2, the J call TRBJ2-6; no clear D gene. V was pared by 6 bases and J by 1 base, with 10 bases between. The CDR3 is 15 residues long. Germline V CDR1 and CDR2: SNHLY, FYNNEI. The CDR3 is CASREFQSGANVLTF. The CDR3 coding sequence is TGTGCCAGCAGGGAGTTCCAGTCTGGGGCCAACGTCCTGACTTTC.

The chain employs TRBV11-2 and TRBJ2-1; D unclear. The CDR3 is 12 amino acids. Germline CDR1 and CDR2: SGHAT and FQNNGV. V gave up 4 bases and J gave up 9 bases, with 10 bases separating them. This CDR3 is CASSSANGEQFF. CDR3 nucleotides: TGTGCCAGCAGCTCGGCCAACGGTGAGCAGTTCTTC.

The chain recombines TRBV7-8 with TRBJ1-2; a possible D gene is TRBD1 (6 bases). Trimming shortened V by 4 bases and J by 8 bases, and 20 bases separated the two germline ends. Per germline, CDR1 SGHVS and CDR2 FQNEAQ. The CDR3 runs 15 residues. CDR3 coding DNA: TGTGCCAGCAGCTCGAACAGGGACCCTAGGGGCGGCTACACCTTC. It specifies CASSSNRDPRGGYTF.

This clone was seen only a few times. The chain couples TRBV7-8 to TRBJ2-1; 9 positions match TRBD1. J gave up 4 bases and V 7 bases, and 11 bases lay outside the gene matches. The CDR3 totals 16 residues. The germline gives CDR1 SGHVS, CDR2 FQNEAQ. CDR3 sequence reads: CASTDLTGTGYNEQFF. The CDR3 DNA is TGTGCCAGCACCGACCTCACCGGGACAGGGTACAATGAGCAGTTCTTC.

The chain employs TRBV28 and TRBJ2-7; D unclear. V lost 5 bases and J lost 6, with 11 bases in between. Germline V gene sequence: CDR1 MDHEN, CDR2 SYDVKM. The CDR3 sequence is 12 residues long. CDR3 loop: CASSLSGSEQYF. The CDR3, as DNA: TGTGCCAGCAGTCTTAGTGGGTCCGAGCAGTACTTC.